This T cell receptor beta chain was identified during a study of T cell repertoires in cytomegalovirus infection. TCRdb reprocessed the reads with MiXCR, giving one entry per CDR3 protein. The table records about 890,000 distinct CDR3 sequences, about a third of them present only once. A few counts support this clonotype. Its antigen is still unknown. Whole-study findings and limits: Cumulated frequencies of public TCR beta families served to identify carriers of CMV plus the relevant HLA. In two of eight donors, the top clonotype was HLA-C-restricted CMV-specific.

The CDR3 length is 19 residues. Germline assignment: CDR1 MGHRA and CDR2 YSYEKL. V lost 8 bases to trimming and J lost 0 bases; unmatched junction nucleotides: 16. The V and J genes are TRBV4-1 and TRBJ2-6; the match to TRBD2 covers 7 bases. The TCR sequence derives from a human donor in good health (CMV status not recorded). Some clones in this sample may be carry-over from other donors' samples. This material consisted of cultured CD8+ T cells from PBMCs, taken from culture after CMV antigen stimulation. CDR3 region: CASYGTNHGRASGANVLTF. CDR3 in DNA: TGCGCCAGCTACGGGACTAATCATGGCCGAGCCTCTGGGGCCAACGTCCTGACTTTC.